The table lists the clone carrying this TCR beta chain with many counts. The antigen remains undetermined. Amplification of TCR beta CDR3 regions was performed using RNA transcripts as template. The HTBI primer set was used in a first-round RT-PCR of the TCR CDR3. TCRdb re-called the multiplex PCR reads through MiXCR, storing one row per CDR3 protein. The data hold fewer than 650,000 distinct CDR3 sequences, with 12% to 15% observed a single time. Uncontrolled infection, other autoimmune disease, pregnancy or lactation disqualified patients from enrolment. Clinical symptoms, serum thyroxine, TRAb, thyroid ultrasound and orbital computed tomography established diagnosis. Out of less than 12 ml of fresh peripheral blood came the PBMCs. The data are from a study of T cells in Graves' hyperthyroidism and ophthalmopathy. Overall study findings and caveats: Most clonotypes that expanded in the thyroid above 0.001 also showed up in blood.

The V end was cut by 0 bases, the J end by 0 bases, with 4 bases between. The CDR3 runs 13 residues. Germline CDR1 and CDR2: SGHDT and YYEEEE. Sequences were obtained from blood. The chain combines TRBV5-6 with TRBJ2-7; D unresolved. The clonotype originates from a woman aged 18-29 years with Graves' ophthalmopathy. In DNA form, the CDR3 reads TGTGCCAGCAGCTTGGTGGCCTCCTACGAGCAGTACTTC. Translating gives CASSLVASYEQYF.